The 7 T cell receptor beta chains listed next were all sequenced from one sample in a study of blood T cell repertoires in COVID-19. Clones were sequenced by immunoSEQ multiplex PCR, and TCRdb holds only the in-frame ones, with some missing. The data show roughly 160,000 clones, about 80% seen once. Sequenced: PBMCs or T cells enriched from blood (not recorded which). The receptors come from a woman between 70 and 85 years old in a cohort exposed to, infected with or recovered from COVID-19 (not recorded which).

The chain employs TRBV11-2 and TRBJ1-4; D unclear. CDR1 SGHAT and CDR2 FQNNGV come from the germline V gene. The CDR3 totals 14 residues. Trimming took 1 base from V and 8 from J, leaving 11 bases between them. In DNA, the CDR3 is TGTGCCAGCAGCTTAGGGGTGGGGAGGGAAAAACTGTTTTTT. Its protein is CASSLGVGREKLFF.

V is TRBV5-3 and J is TRBJ1-2; D is unresolved. TRBV5-3 is an ORF, and what it does is uncertain. The CDR3 contains 14 residues. Trimming took off 3 bases at V and 0 bases at J, with 9 bases between the two ends. Here the CDR3 reads CARSSLGSNYGYTF. In DNA form, the CDR3 reads TGTGCCAGAAGCTCTCTCGGGTCTAACTATGGCTACACCTTC.

V usage is TRBV6-1 and J usage is TRBJ1-2, with 7 bases matching TRBD1. The CDR3 consists of 15 residues. In germline, CDR1 is MNHNS, CDR2 SASEGT. The V segment lost 3 bases and the J segment 5 bases; nucleotides outside the gene matches: 9. The DNA for the CDR3 is TGTGCCAGCAGTGAGTGGGGGACAGCCCCTTATGGCTACACCTTC. Its protein is CASSEWGTAPYGYTF.

V gene TRBV2 combines with J gene TRBJ2-1; 7 nucleotides agree with TRBD2. The germline V gene encodes CDR1 SNHLY and CDR2 FYNNEI. V dropped 6 bases and J dropped 7; count of bases not matched to a gene: 12. The CDR3 has 15 amino acids. The CDR3 loop is CASRSFTAGVNEQFF. The CDR3 coding sequence is TGTGCCAGCAGGTCCTTTACCGCGGGAGTAAATGAGCAGTTCTTC.

The chain employs TRBV11-3 and TRBJ1-1; D possibly corresponds to TRBD1 (6 bases). The CDR3 consists of 14 residues. The germline V gene encodes CDR1 SGHNT and CDR2 YENEEA. Trimming left V 6 bases short and J 1 base short, with 12 bases between. The CDR3 here is CASRSGQPNTEAFF. The CDR3 DNA reads as TGTGCCAGCAGATCCGGACAGCCGAACACTGAAGCTTTCTTT. Drawing the rest from reference TRBV11-3 and TRBJ1-1, the complete variable domain is EAGVVQSPRYKIIEKKQPVAFWCNPISGHNTLYWYLQNLGQGPELLIRYENEEAVDDSQLPKDRFSAERLKGVDSTLKIQPAELGDSAVYLCASRSGQPNTEAFFGQGTRLTVV.

The chain is built from TRBV21-1 and TRBJ1-6; TRBD1 is the table's D call and was not checked against the DNA. TRBV21-1 is assigned pseudogene status. The CDR3 totals 12 residues. This CDR3 is CAEGQGNSPLHF. The DNA of the CDR3 is TGTGCCGAGGGACAGGGGAATTCACCCCTCCACTTT.

The chain joins TRBV7-8 to TRBJ2-1, with TRBD2 matching over 10 bases. The CDR3 has 17 amino acids. CDR1 is SGHVS, CDR2 FQNEAQ, per germline. V lost 5 bases, J lost 7 bases, and 14 bases stayed unmatched. The DNA for the CDR3 is TGTGCCAGCAGCCCGCGACGGCTAGCGGGAGTTTCGAATGAGCAGTTCTTC. This gives the protein CASSPRRLAGVSNEQFF.